This TCR beta chain derives from a study of shared clonotypes between healthy human individuals. Whole-study findings and limits: For naive CD4 cells, roughly 4.6% of clonotypes were shared across a few donors.

A word on this clone: The target antigen is unknown.

The CDR3 spans 14 residues. Germline-derived CDR1 and CDR2 are MNHEY and SVGAGI. The ends lost 2 bases at V and 8 bases at J; junction bases unmatched: 4. The method was immunoSEQ multiplex PCR; TCRdb's version includes in-frame clones alone and lacks a portion of them. The table records under 1,100,000 clones, around 74% of them present only once. Sample: memory CD4+ T cells sorted from blood. Subset in this sample: CD45RA-negative fraction. This receptor was obtained from a man between 18 and 35 years old in good health. The V gene is TRBV6-5, the J gene TRBJ1-4, with TRBD1 matching over 8 bases. DNA of the CDR3: TGTGCCAGCAGTTACGGGACAGGAATAGAAAAACTGTTTTTT. Translating it yields CASSYGTGIEKLFF.